This passage covers 9 T cell receptor beta chains from one sample sequenced in a study of OX40 agonist ivuxolimab in advanced cancers. The data were produced by immunoSEQ multiplex PCR, yet TCRdb's version contains in-frame clones alone and is incomplete. This sample has about 100,000 clones; roughly 93% occur once, and the top ten carry roughly 0.64%. This specimen consisted of CD4+ or CD8+ T cells sorted from blood, obtained in a trial of the OX40 agonist ivuxolimab. The receptors derive from an adult with an advanced solid tumor such as melanoma, head and neck, liver or kidney cancer.

As for this clone: At one end the junction does not follow the germline gene, possibly because of a read error. CDR3 DNA sequence: TGCGCCAGCAGCTTGATATCGGACACAGAAGCTTTCTTT. Protein sequence: CASSLISDTEAFF. This sequence joins TRBV5-1 and TRBJ1-1; maybe TRBD1 (5 bases). Germline assignment: CDR1 SGHRS and CDR2 YFSETQ. The CDR3 runs to 13 residues.

The genes are TRBV27 and TRBJ2-3; D is possibly TRBD1 (6 bases). Trimming stripped 4 bases from V and 2 bases from J, with 16 bases between. The CDR3 spans 16 residues. Germline CDR1 and CDR2: MNHEY and SMNVEV (reference sequence). CDR3 nucleotide sequence: TGTGCCAGCAGTTCCCCGGGACATAGCCCCACAGATACGCAGTATTTT. Translating it yields CASSSPGHSPTDTQYF.

The chain employs TRBV9 and TRBJ2-3; tentatively, D is TRBD1 (5 bases). The V end was cut by 3 bases, the J end by 7 bases, with 12 bases between. Germline V gene data show CDR1 as SGDLS and CDR2 as YYNGEE. CDR3 length: 13 amino acids. The CDR3 sequence is CASSDQQVYTQYF. DNA for the CDR3: TGTGCCAGCAGCGACCAACAGGTTTATACGCAGTATTTT. Full variable domain (remainder filled in from reference TRBV9 and TRBJ2-3): DSGVTQTPKHLITATGQRVTLRCSPRSGDLSVYWYQQSLDQGLQFLIQYYNGEERAKGNILERFSAQQFPDLHSELNLSSLELGDSALYFCASSDQQVYTQYFGPGTRLTVL.

V gene TRBV5-1 combines with J gene TRBJ2-7; 9 bases match TRBD2. Germline V gives CDR1 SGHRS, CDR2 YFSETQ. The CDR3 has 15 residues. The V gene end was trimmed by 0 bases and the J gene end by 3 bases; junction bases not matched to a gene: 4. The CDR3 region is CASSLGLAEHYEQYF. The CDR3 nucleotides are TGCGCCAGCAGCTTGGGACTAGCGGAACACTACGAGCAGTACTTC.

The chain links TRBV28 to TRBJ2-6; D is unclear. Germline V gene data show CDR1 as MDHEN and CDR2 as SYDVKM. V dropped 6 bases and J dropped 4 bases, with 13 bases sitting between them. This CDR3 is 15 amino acids long. The CDR3 is CASREPVTGANVLTF. CDR3 nucleotides: TGTGCCAGCAGGGAACCCGTCACCGGGGCCAACGTCCTGACTTTC.

V gene TRBV29-1 combines with J gene TRBJ2-5; D is possibly TRBD2 (6 bases). Between the trimmed V and J ends, which lost 7 bases and 4 bases, there was a span of 19 bases. Germline CDR1 reads SQVTM; CDR2 reads ANQGSEA. CDR3 length: 14 residues. The CDR3 here is CSAVPSPGGETQYF. Here the CDR3 DNA reads TGCAGCGCCGTTCCTAGTCCCGGGGGAGAGACCCAGTACTTC. The full variable domain, its missing parts supplied by reference TRBV29-1 and TRBJ2-5, is SAVISQKPSRDICQRGTSLTIQCQVDSQVTMMFWYRQQPGQSLTLIATANQGSEATYESGFVIDKFPISRPNLTFSTLTVSNMSPEDSSIYLCSAVPSPGGETQYFGPGTRLLVL.

The genes are TRBV27 and TRBJ1-4; no definite D call. CDR3 length: 15 amino acids. Trimming stripped 5 bases from V and 0 bases from J, with 10 bases between. Germline values: CDR1 MNHEY, CDR2 SMNVEV (reference sequence). As DNA, the CDR3 is TGTGCCAGCAGTCCGCAGGTTGCAACTAATGAAAAACTGTTTTTT. This codes for CASSPQVATNEKLFF.

This chain connects TRBV5-4 to TRBJ2-3, with 11 bases matching TRBD2. V gave up 4 bases and J gave up 3 bases; unmatched junction bases: 10. The CDR3 totals 17 residues. Per germline, CDR1 SGHNT and CDR2 YYREEE (reference sequence). The CDR3 here is CASSPSLAGGGTDTQYF. CDR3 DNA sequence: TGTGCCAGCAGCCCGTCCCTAGCGGGGGGTGGAACAGATACGCAGTATTTT. Full variable domain (outside the CDR3, taken from reference TRBV5-4 and TRBJ2-3): ETGVTQSPTHLIKTRGQQVTLRCSSQSGHNTVSWYQQALGQGPQFIFQYYREEENGRGNFPPRFSGLQFPNYSSELNVNALELDDSALYLCASSPSLAGGGTDTQYFGPGTRLTVL.

J is TRBJ1-2 and V is TRBV28; D is perhaps TRBD1 (6 bases). Per the germline V gene, CDR1 is MDHEN and CDR2 is SYDVKM. The CDR3 consists of 13 residues. Trimming took 1 base from V and 5 from J, leaving 8 bases between them. The CDR3 coding sequence is TGTGCCAGCAGTTTATACGGGACATATGGCTACACCTTC. This sequence encodes CASSLYGTYGYTF.